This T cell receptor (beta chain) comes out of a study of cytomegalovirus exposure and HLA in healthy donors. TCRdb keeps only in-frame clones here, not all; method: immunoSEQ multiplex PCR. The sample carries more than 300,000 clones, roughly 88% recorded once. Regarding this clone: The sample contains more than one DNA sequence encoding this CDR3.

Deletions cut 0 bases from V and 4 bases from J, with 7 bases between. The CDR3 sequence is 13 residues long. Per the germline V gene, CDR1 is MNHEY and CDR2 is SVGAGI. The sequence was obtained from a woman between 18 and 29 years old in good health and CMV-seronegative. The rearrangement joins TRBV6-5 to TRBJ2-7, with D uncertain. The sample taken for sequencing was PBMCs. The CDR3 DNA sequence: TGTGCCAGCAGTTACTCGATCGGGTACGAGCAGTACTTC. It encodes CASSYSIGYEQYF.